A selection of T cell receptor beta chains follows, all from one sample in a study of Ad26.COV2.S vaccination and SARS-CoV-2 variants. Sequenced by immunoSEQ multiplex PCR; TCRdb stores in-frame clones only, minus some. The repertoire includes 400,000 to 450,000 clones, around 91% of them detected once, and around 4.5% sits in the top ten. The sequences come from peripheral blood, collected in a trial of Ad26.COV2.S vaccine versus placebo. These receptors originate from a person between 18 and 65 years old who received the Ad26.COV2.S COVID-19 vaccine or a placebo. The CDR3 runs from the conserved cysteine through the conserved F or W. The D gene is left open where the match is weak. The listing skips clone size in some rows; elsewhere it reads once, few, many or a size class.

D gene: .; clone size: once; J gene: TRBJ1-5; V gene: TRBV28; CDR3 protein: CASSLSPQPQHF; CDR3 DNA: TGTGCCAGCAGTTTAAGCCCTCAGCCCCAGCATTTT
D gene: .; clone size: few; J gene: TRBJ2-7; V gene: TRBV6-2/TRBV6-3; CDR3 protein: CASSGWMYEQYF; CDR3 DNA: TGTGCCAGCAGTGGATGGATGTACGAGCAGTACTTC
D gene: .; clone size: .; J gene: TRBJ1-5; V gene: TRBV28; CDR3 protein: CASKLGGNQPQHF; CDR3 DNA: TGTGCCAGCAAGTTGGGGGGCAATCAGCCCCAGCATTTT
D gene: .; clone size: .; J gene: TRBJ1-5; V gene: TRBV5-5; CDR3 protein: CASSLRGNWDQPQHF; CDR3 DNA: TGTGCCAGCAGCTTGAGAGGGAACTGGGATCAGCCCCAGCATTTT
D gene: TRBD1; clone size: .; J gene: TRBJ2-1; V gene: TRBV28; CDR3 protein: CASSLRDRTNEQFF; CDR3 DNA: TGTGCCAGCAGTTTGCGGGACAGGACCAATGAGCAGTTCTTC
D gene: .; clone size: .; J gene: TRBJ2-7; V gene: TRBV27; CDR3 protein: CASSPIWGRGYEQYF; CDR3 DNA: TGTGCCAGCAGCCCCATTTGGGGGAGGGGGTACGAGCAGTACTTC
D gene: TRBD1; clone size: once; J gene: TRBJ1-6; V gene: TRBV2; CDR3 protein: CASSAQGGNSPLHF; CDR3 DNA: TGTGCCAGCAGTGCCCAGGGGGGCAATTCACCCCTCCACTTT
D gene: .; clone size: .; J gene: TRBJ2-7; V gene: TRBV7-8; CDR3 protein: CASSLRAGQAYEQYF; CDR3 DNA: TGTGCCAGCAGCTTAAGGGCCGGGCAAGCCTACGAGCAGTACTTC
D gene: .; clone size: .; J gene: TRBJ2-1; V gene: TRBV7-9; CDR3 protein: CASSLPGTKNEQFF; CDR3 DNA: TGTGCCAGCAGCTTACCCGGGACAAAGAATGAGCAGTTCTTC
D gene: .; clone size: .; J gene: TRBJ2-3; V gene: TRBV28; CDR3 protein: CASSYDKGEGQTDTQYF; CDR3 DNA: TGTGCCAGCAGTTATGATAAGGGGGAAGGTCAGACAGATACGCAGTATTTT
D gene: TRBD2; clone size: .; J gene: TRBJ2-1; V gene: TRBV6-4; CDR3 protein: CASSGQAGVYNEQFF; CDR3 DNA: TGTGCCAGCAGTGGTCAAGCGGGAGTCTACAATGAGCAGTTCTTC
D gene: TRBD2; clone size: .; J gene: TRBJ2-1; V gene: TRBV4-1; CDR3 protein: CASSQVGGRADNEQFF; CDR3 DNA: TGCGCCAGCAGCCAAGTTGGCGGGAGGGCCGACAATGAGCAGTTCTTC
D gene: TRBD2; clone size: .; J gene: TRBJ2-7; V gene: TRBV25-1; CDR3 protein: CASTASGMTFYEQYF; CDR3 DNA: TGTGCCAGCACCGCTAGCGGGATGACCTTCTACGAGCAGTACTTC
D gene: .; clone size: .; J gene: TRBJ1-1; V gene: TRBV28; CDR3 protein: CASSPTWGGRTEAFF; CDR3 DNA: TGTGCCAGCAGTCCAACGTGGGGGGGCCGGACTGAAGCTTTCTTT
D gene: .; clone size: .; J gene: TRBJ1-5; V gene: TRBV28; CDR3 protein: CASSLYRAINQPQHF; CDR3 DNA: TGTGCCAGCAGTTTATACAGGGCGATCAATCAGCCCCAGCATTTT
D gene: TRBD2; clone size: .; J gene: TRBJ2-1; V gene: TRBV6-4; CDR3 protein: CASSISGRAGNEQFF; CDR3 DNA: TGTGCCAGCAGTATTAGCGGGAGGGCCGGCAATGAGCAGTTCTTC
D gene: .; clone size: .; J gene: TRBJ2-7; V gene: TRBV27; CDR3 protein: CASSTGGKEQYF; CDR3 DNA: TGTGCCAGCAGTACGGGCGGAAAGGAGCAGTACTTC
D gene: .; clone size: .; J gene: TRBJ2-1; V gene: TRBV6-1; CDR3 protein: CASSEDGFSYNEQFF; CDR3 DNA: TGTGCCAGCAGTGAAGACGGCTTCTCCTACAATGAGCAGTTCTTC
D gene: .; clone size: .; J gene: TRBJ2-1; V gene: TRBV24-1; CDR3 protein: CATSGSYSYNEQFF; CDR3 DNA: TGTGCCACCAGTGGGTCTTACTCCTACAATGAGCAGTTCTTC
D gene: TRBD2; clone size: .; J gene: TRBJ2-3; V gene: TRBV14; CDR3 protein: CASSQQGLAGEDTQYF; CDR3 DNA: TGTGCCAGCAGCCAACAGGGACTAGCGGGAGAGGATACGCAGTATTTT
D gene: TRBD2; clone size: .; J gene: TRBJ2-3; V gene: TRBV6-4; CDR3 protein: CASSERERSDTQYF; CDR3 DNA: TGTGCCAGCAGTGAGCGGGAGCGGTCAGATACGCAGTATTTT
D gene: .; clone size: once; J gene: TRBJ1-2; V gene: TRBV6-6; CDR3 protein: CASRQNYGYTF; CDR3 DNA: TGTGCCAGCAGACAGAACTATGGCTACACCTTC
D gene: TRBD2; clone size: .; J gene: TRBJ2-1; V gene: TRBV9; CDR3 protein: CASSVGSGSINEQFF; CDR3 DNA: TGTGCCAGCAGCGTAGGTAGCGGGAGCATAAATGAGCAGTTCTTC
D gene: .; clone size: .; J gene: TRBJ1-5; V gene: TRBV4-2; CDR3 protein: CASSQDISGQASNQPQHF; CDR3 DNA: TGTGCCAGCAGCCAAGATATCTCAGGACAAGCTAGCAATCAGCCCCAGCATTTT
D gene: .; clone size: .; J gene: TRBJ1-4; V gene: TRBV6-1; CDR3 protein: CASSEGAFEKLFF; CDR3 DNA: TGTGCCAGCAGTGAAGGGGCATTTGAAAAACTGTTTTTT
D gene: TRBD2; clone size: .; J gene: TRBJ2-7; V gene: TRBV5-6; CDR3 protein: CASSLRTSGYSYEQYF; CDR3 DNA: TGTGCCAGCAGCTTGCGAACTAGCGGTTACTCCTACGAGCAGTACTTC
D gene: TRBD1; clone size: .; J gene: TRBJ2-7; V gene: TRBV18; CDR3 protein: CASSPWDSGSYEQYF; CDR3 DNA: TGTGCCAGCTCACCATGGGACAGCGGCTCCTACGAGCAGTACTTC
D gene: .; clone size: .; J gene: TRBJ1-5; V gene: TRBV12-2; CDR3 protein: CASRWDRPNQPQHF; CDR3 DNA: TGTGCAAGTCGCTGGGACAGACCCAATCAGCCCCAGCATTTT
D gene: .; clone size: .; J gene: TRBJ2-5; V gene: TRBV5-1; CDR3 protein: CASSLAVVREETQYF; CDR3 DNA: TGCGCCAGCAGCTTGGCCGTCGTCCGGGAAGAGACCCAGTACTTC
D gene: .; clone size: .; J gene: TRBJ2-5; V gene: TRBV24-1; CDR3 protein: CATSDLGGGEETQYF; CDR3 DNA: TGTGCCACCAGTGATTTGGGTGGAGGGGAAGAGACCCAGTACTTC
D gene: .; clone size: .; J gene: TRBJ1-4; V gene: TRBV29-1; CDR3 protein: CSVQTSKKATNEKLFF; CDR3 DNA: TGCAGCGTTCAAACCTCAAAGAAAGCAACTAATGAAAAACTGTTTTTT
D gene: .; clone size: once; J gene: TRBJ2-7; V gene: TRBV19; CDR3 protein: CASSPGSSYEQYF; CDR3 DNA: TGTGCCAGTTCACCGGGGAGCTCCTACGAGCAGTACTTC
D gene: .; clone size: few; J gene: TRBJ2-1; V gene: TRBV11-2; CDR3 protein: CASSDGGTELTINEQFF; CDR3 DNA: TGTGCCAGCAGCGATGGGGGGACAGAGTTAACCATCAATGAGCAGTTCTTC
D gene: .; clone size: .; J gene: TRBJ1-2; V gene: TRBV5-1; CDR3 protein: CASSLADGSGYTF; CDR3 DNA: TGCGCCAGCAGCTTGGCCGACGGCAGCGGCTACACCTTC
D gene: TRBD2; clone size: .; J gene: TRBJ2-3; V gene: TRBV7-6; CDR3 protein: CASSPKTLAGGEMGDTQYF; CDR3 DNA: TGTGCCAGCAGCCCAAAAACACTAGCGGGAGGGGAAATGGGAGATACGCAGTATTTT
D gene: .; clone size: .; J gene: TRBJ1-5; V gene: TRBV7-9; CDR3 protein: CASSAAQASNQPQHF; CDR3 DNA: TGTGCCAGCAGCGCCGCCCAGGCTAGCAATCAGCCCCAGCATTTT
D gene: TRBD2; clone size: .; J gene: TRBJ2-1; V gene: TRBV7-8; CDR3 protein: CASSLPSGRPNEQFF; CDR3 DNA: TGTGCCAGCAGCCTACCTAGCGGGAGACCGAATGAGCAGTTCTTC
D gene: .; clone size: .; J gene: TRBJ2-1; V gene: TRBV7-2; CDR3 protein: CASSSDYSEQFF; CDR3 DNA: TGTGCCAGCAGCTCCGACTATTCTGAGCAGTTCTTC
D gene: .; clone size: .; J gene: TRBJ1-1; V gene: TRBV7-9; CDR3 protein: CASTQPPENTEAFF; CDR3 DNA: TGTGCCAGCACCCAGCCTCCGGAGAACACTGAAGCTTTCTTT
D gene: .; clone size: once; J gene: TRBJ1-6; V gene: TRBV7-9; CDR3 protein: CASSWGGHNSPLHF; CDR3 DNA: TGTGCCAGCAGCTGGGGAGGGCATAATTCACCCCTCCACTTT
D gene: TRBD2; clone size: few; J gene: TRBJ2-7; V gene: TRBV2; CDR3 protein: CASSFGLAGTWEQYF; CDR3 DNA: TGTGCCAGCAGTTTCGGACTAGCGGGGACTTGGGAGCAGTACTTC
D gene: TRBD1; clone size: .; J gene: TRBJ2-7; V gene: TRBV5-1; CDR3 protein: CASSLLSGTGLGEQYF; CDR3 DNA: TGCGCCAGCAGCTTACTGTCCGGGACAGGGCTTGGCGAGCAGTACTTC
D gene: TRBD2; clone size: .; J gene: TRBJ2-1; V gene: TRBV3-1/TRBV3-2; CDR3 protein: CASSQEGGLADYNEQFF; CDR3 DNA: TGTGCCAGCAGCCAAGAAGGAGGGCTAGCGGACTACAATGAGCAGTTCTTC
D gene: .; clone size: once; J gene: TRBJ1-1; V gene: TRBV6-5; CDR3 protein: CASSYLGEAFF; CDR3 DNA: TGTGCCAGCAGTTACCTCGGAGAAGCTTTCTTT
D gene: .; clone size: .; J gene: TRBJ2-7; V gene: TRBV6-5; CDR3 protein: CASRSTDTEQYF; CDR3 DNA: TGTGCCAGCAGATCGACGGATACCGAGCAGTACTTC
D gene: .; clone size: .; J gene: TRBJ2-7; V gene: TRBV18; CDR3 protein: CASSPSQDSYEQYF; CDR3 DNA: TGTGCCAGCTCACCCTCACAGGACAGCTACGAGCAGTACTTC
D gene: .; clone size: .; J gene: TRBJ2-1; V gene: TRBV27; CDR3 protein: CASSDTAFRQRQFF; CDR3 DNA: TGTGCCAGCAGCGATACAGCTTTTAGACAGCGGCAGTTCTTC
D gene: TRBD1; clone size: .; J gene: TRBJ1-3; V gene: TRBV11-2; CDR3 protein: CASSLRGQGSFFSGNTIYF; CDR3 DNA: TGTGCCAGCAGCTTAAGGGGACAGGGCTCGTTCTTCTCTGGAAACACCATATATTTT
D gene: .; clone size: .; J gene: TRBJ1-1; V gene: TRBV9; CDR3 protein: CASSVGWKGLAFF; CDR3 DNA: TGTGCCAGCAGCGTAGGGTGGAAGGGCTTAGCTTTCTTT
D gene: .; clone size: .; J gene: TRBJ2-7; V gene: TRBV28; CDR3 protein: CASSSPSGRYSYEQYF; CDR3 DNA: TGTGCCAGCAGTTCGCCATCCGGACGGTACTCCTACGAGCAGTACTTC
D gene: .; clone size: once; J gene: TRBJ2-1; V gene: TRBV11-2; CDR3 protein: CASSSKYPPANNEQFF; CDR3 DNA: TGTGCCAGCAGCTCGAAATACCCTCCGGCTAACAATGAGCAGTTCTTC
D gene: .; clone size: .; J gene: TRBJ1-2; V gene: TRBV18; CDR3 protein: CASSPSTGGYYYGYTF; CDR3 DNA: TGTGCCAGCTCACCCTCTACAGGCGGGTATTACTATGGCTACACCTTC